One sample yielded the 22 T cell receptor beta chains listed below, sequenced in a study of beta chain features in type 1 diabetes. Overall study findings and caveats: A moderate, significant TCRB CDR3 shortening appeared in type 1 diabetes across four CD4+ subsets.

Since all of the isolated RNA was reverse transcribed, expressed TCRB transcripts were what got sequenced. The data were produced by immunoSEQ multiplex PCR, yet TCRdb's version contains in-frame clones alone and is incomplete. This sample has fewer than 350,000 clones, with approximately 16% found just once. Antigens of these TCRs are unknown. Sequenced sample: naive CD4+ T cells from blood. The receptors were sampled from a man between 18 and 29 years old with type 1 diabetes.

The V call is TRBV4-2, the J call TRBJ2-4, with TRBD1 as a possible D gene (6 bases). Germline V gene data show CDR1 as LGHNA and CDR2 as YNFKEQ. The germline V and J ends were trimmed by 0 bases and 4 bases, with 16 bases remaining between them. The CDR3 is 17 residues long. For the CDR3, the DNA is TGTGCCAGCAGCCAAGATGGGTCTGGGGGCTCAAAAAACATTCAGTACTTC. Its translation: CASSQDGSGGSKNIQYF.

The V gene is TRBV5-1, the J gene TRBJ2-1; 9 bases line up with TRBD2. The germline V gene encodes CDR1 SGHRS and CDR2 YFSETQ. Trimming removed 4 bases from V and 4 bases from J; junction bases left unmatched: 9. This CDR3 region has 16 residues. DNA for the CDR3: TGCGCCAGCAGCATGGGGGCGGGGGGGCCTTACAATGAGCAGTTCTTC. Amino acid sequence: CASSMGAGGPYNEQFF.

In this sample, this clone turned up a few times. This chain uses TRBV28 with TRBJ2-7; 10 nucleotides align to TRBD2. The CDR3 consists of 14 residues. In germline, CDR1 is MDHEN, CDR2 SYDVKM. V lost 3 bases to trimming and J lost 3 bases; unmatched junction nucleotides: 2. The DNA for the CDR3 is TGTGCCAGCAGTTTCACTAGCGGGAACTACGAGCAGTACTTC. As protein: CASSFTSGNYEQYF.

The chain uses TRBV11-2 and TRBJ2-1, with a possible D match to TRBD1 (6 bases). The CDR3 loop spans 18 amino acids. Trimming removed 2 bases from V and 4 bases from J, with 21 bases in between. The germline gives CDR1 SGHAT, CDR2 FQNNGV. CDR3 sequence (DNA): TGTGCCAGCAGCTTAATGCTGGCTAGACAGGACTGGTACAATGAGCAGTTCTTC. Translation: CASSLMLARQDWYNEQFF.

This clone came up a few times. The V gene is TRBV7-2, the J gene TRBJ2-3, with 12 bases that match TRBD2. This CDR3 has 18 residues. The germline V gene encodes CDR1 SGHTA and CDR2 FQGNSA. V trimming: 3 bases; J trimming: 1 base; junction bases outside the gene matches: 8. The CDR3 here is CASSFTSGGSTRTDTQYF. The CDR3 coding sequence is TGTGCCAGCAGCTTCACTAGCGGGGGGTCTACACGCACAGATACGCAGTATTTT. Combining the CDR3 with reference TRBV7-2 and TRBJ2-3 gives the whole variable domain GAGVSQSPSNKVTEKGKDVELRCDPISGHTALYWYRQSLGQGLEFLIYFQGNSAPDKSGLPSDRFSAERTGGSVSTLTIQRTQQEDSAVYLCASSFTSGGSTRTDTQYFGPGTRLTVL.

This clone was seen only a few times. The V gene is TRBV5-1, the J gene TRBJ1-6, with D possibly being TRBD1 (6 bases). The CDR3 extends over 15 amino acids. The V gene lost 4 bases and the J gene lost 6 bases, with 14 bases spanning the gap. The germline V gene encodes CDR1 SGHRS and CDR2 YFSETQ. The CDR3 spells CASSRTESPNSPLHF. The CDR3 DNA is TGCGCCAGCAGCCGGACAGAATCGCCTAATTCACCCCTCCACTTT.

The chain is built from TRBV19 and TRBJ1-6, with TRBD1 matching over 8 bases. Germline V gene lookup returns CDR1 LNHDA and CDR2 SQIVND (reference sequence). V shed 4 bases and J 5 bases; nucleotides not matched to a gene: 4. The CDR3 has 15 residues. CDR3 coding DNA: TGTGCCAGTAGTAGAGGGACAGGCAATAATTCACCCCTCCACTTT. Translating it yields CASSRGTGNNSPLHF.

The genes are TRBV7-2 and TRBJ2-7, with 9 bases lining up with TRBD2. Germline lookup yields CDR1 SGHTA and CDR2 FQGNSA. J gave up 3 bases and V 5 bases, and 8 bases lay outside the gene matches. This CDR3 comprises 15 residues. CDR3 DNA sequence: TGTGCCAGCAGCCCCGAGGCGCGGGGGGGCTACGAGCAGTACTTC. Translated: CASSPEARGGYEQYF.

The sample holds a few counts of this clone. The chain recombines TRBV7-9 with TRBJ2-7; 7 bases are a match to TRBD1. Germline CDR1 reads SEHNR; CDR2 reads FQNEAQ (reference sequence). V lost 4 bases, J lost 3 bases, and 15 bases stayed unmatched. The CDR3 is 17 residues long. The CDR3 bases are TGTGCCAGCAGCTACCGCGCGGGCCAGGGGGTCGTCTACGAGCAGTACTTC. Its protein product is CASSYRAGQGVVYEQYF.

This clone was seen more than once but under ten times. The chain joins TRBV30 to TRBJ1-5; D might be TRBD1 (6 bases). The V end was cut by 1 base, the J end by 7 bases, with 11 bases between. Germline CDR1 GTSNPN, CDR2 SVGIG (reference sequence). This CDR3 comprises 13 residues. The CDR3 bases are TGTGCCTGGAGTGACAGGGTCAAGCAGCCCCAGCATTTT. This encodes CAWSDRVKQPQHF.

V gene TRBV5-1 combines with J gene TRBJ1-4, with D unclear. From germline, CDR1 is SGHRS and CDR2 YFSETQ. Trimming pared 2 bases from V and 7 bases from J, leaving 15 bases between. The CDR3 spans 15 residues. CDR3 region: CASSFRGEASEKLFF. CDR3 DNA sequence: TGCGCCAGCAGCTTCCGTGGGGAGGCGAGTGAAAAACTGTTTTTT.

This chain's CDR3 is CASSPKTGTIREQYF. As DNA, the CDR3 is TGTGCCAGCAGCCCCAAGACAGGGACGATTCGCGAGCAGTACTTC. The chain uses TRBV5-4 and TRBJ2-7; 7 bases are a match to TRBD1. CDR3 length equals 15 residues. Germline trimming cut 4 bases from V and 6 bases from J; bases unmatched to any gene: 13. Looked up from germline, CDR1 is SGHNT and CDR2 is YYREEE (reference sequence).

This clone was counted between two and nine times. CDR3 sequence reads: CASSFKSGETQYF. The CDR3 DNA reads TGTGCCAGCAGCTTTAAGTCGGGGGAGACCCAGTACTTC. V gene TRBV5-4 combines with J gene TRBJ2-5, with D possibly TRBD2 on 5 matching bases. Looked up from germline, CDR1 is SGHNT and CDR2 is YYREEE (reference sequence). V dropped 2 bases and J dropped 5 bases, with 10 bases sitting between them. The CDR3 is made up of 13 amino acids. Filled out from reference TRBV5-4 and TRBJ2-5, the complete variable domain reads ETGVTQSPTHLIKTRGQQVTLRCSSQSGHNTVSWYQQALGQGPQFIFQYYREEENGRGNFPPRFSGLQFPNYSSELNVNALELDDSALYLCASSFKSGETQYFGPGTRLLVL.

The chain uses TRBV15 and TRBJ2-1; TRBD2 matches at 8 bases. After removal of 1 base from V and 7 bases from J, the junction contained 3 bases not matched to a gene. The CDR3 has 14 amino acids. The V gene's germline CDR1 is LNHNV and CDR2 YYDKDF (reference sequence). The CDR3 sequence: CATSRAGGKNEQFF. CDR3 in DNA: TGTGCCACCAGCAGAGCGGGAGGGAAAAATGAGCAGTTCTTC.

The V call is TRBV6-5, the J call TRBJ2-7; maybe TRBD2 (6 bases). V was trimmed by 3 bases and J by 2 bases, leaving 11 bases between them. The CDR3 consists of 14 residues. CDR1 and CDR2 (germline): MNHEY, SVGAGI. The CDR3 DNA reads TGTGCCAGCAGTTATAGCGTAGCGGCCTACGAGCAGTACTTC. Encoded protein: CASSYSVAAYEQYF.

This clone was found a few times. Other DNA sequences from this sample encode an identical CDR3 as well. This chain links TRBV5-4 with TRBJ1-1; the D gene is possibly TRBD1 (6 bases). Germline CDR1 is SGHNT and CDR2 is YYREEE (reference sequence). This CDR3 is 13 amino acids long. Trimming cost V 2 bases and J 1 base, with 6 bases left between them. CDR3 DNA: TGTGCCAGCAGCTTAGGGGGGAACACTGAAGCTTTCTTT. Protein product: CASSLGGNTEAFF.

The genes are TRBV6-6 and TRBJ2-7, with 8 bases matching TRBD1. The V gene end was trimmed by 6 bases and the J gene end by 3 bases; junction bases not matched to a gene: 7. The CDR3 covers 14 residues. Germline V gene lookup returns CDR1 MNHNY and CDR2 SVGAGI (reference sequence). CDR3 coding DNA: TGTGCCAGCAGCACGGACAGGGAAAACTACGAGCAGTACTTC. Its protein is CASSTDRENYEQYF.

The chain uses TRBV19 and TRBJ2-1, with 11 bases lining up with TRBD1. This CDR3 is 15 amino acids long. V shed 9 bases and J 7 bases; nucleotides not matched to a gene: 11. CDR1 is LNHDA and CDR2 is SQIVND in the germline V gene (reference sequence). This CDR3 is CASKLGDRGFNEQFF. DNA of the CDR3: TGTGCCAGCAAACTAGGGGACAGGGGGTTTAATGAGCAGTTCTTC.

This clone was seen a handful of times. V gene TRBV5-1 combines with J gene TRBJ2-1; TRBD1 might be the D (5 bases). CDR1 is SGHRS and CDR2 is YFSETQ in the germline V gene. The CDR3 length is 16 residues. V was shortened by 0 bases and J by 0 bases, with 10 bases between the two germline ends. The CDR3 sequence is CASSLVRGNSYNEQFF. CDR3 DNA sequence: TGCGCCAGCAGCTTGGTTAGGGGAAACTCCTACAATGAGCAGTTCTTC.

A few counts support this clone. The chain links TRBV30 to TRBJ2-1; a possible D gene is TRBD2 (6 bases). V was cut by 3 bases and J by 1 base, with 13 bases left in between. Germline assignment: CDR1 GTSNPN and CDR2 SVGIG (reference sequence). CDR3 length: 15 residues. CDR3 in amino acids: CAWRLSGFSYNEQFF. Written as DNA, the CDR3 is TGTGCCTGGAGATTAAGCGGGTTTTCCTACAATGAGCAGTTCTTC.

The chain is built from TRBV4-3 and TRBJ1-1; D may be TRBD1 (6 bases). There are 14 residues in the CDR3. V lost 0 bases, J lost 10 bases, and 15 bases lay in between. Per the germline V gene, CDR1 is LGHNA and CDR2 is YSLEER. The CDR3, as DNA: TGCGCCAGCAGCCAAGATGGCAGGGGCAAAGGAGCTTTCTTT. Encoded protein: CASSQDGRGKGAFF.

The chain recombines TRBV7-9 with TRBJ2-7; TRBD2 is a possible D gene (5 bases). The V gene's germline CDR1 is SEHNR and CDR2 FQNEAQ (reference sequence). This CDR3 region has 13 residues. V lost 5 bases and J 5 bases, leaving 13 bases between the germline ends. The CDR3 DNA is TGTGCCAGCAGCCTGGTGGCGGGCCACGAGCAGTACTTC. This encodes CASSLVAGHEQYF.